This T cell receptor beta chain was captured by sequencing in a study of blood T cell repertoires in COVID-19. Across the whole study: T cells, B-cell-depleted T cells, or PBMCs provided the cDNA or gDNA that served as material.

J was trimmed by 0 bases and V by 7 bases; bases with no gene match: 9. The CDR3 is 16 residues long. Assay: immunoSEQ multiplex PCR; the TCRdb copy retains only in-frame clones and omits some. The table shows about 270,000 clones, with 70% to 90% occurring only once. Sequencing input: peripheral blood. This sequence joins TRBV23-1 and TRBJ1-3, with TRBD1 identical over 7 bases. TRBV23-1 is an open reading frame, and its role is uncertain. This TCR derives from an older woman with acute or convalescent COVID-19. The CDR3 DNA reads as TGCGCCAGCACCTGGACAGGAGGGGACTCTGGAAACACCATATATTTT. It translates to CASTWTGGDSGNTIYF.